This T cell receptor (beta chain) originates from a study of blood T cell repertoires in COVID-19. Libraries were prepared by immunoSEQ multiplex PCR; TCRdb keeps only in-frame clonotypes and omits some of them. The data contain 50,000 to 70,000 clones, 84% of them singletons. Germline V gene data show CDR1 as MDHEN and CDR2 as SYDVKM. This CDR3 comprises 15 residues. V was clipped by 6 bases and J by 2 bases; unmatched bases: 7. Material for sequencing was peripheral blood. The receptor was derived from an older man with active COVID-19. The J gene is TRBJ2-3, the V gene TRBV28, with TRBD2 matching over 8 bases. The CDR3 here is CASRRPGGITDTQYF. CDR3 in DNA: TGTGCCAGCAGACGGCCGGGGGGGATCACAGATACGCAGTATTTT.